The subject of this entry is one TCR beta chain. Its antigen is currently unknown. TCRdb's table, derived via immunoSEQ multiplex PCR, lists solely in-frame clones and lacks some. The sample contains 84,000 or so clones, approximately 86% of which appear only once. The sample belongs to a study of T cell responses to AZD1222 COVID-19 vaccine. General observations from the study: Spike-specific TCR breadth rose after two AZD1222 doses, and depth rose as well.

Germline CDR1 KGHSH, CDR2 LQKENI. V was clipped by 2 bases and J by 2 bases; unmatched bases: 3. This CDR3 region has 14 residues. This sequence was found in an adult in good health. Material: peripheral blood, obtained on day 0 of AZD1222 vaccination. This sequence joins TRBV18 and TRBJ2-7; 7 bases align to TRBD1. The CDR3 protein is CASSPLTGTYEQYF. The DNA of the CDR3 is TGTGCCAGCTCACCATTGACAGGGACCTACGAGCAGTACTTC.